This T cell receptor (beta chain) was found in a study of T cell responses to AZD1222 COVID-19 vaccine. Regarding this clone: Its antigen remains unidentified.

Findings and limits, study-wide: At study baseline, merely several AZD1222 recipients were seropositive. A reported finding is that nearly half of spike-specific TCRs target unmutated variant regions.

The CDR3 is made up of 19 amino acids. In germline, CDR1 is SGHTA, CDR2 FQGNSA. Unmatched junction bases numbered 8, after V lost 1 base and J lost 1 base. The method was immunoSEQ multiplex PCR; TCRdb's version includes in-frame clones alone and lacks a portion of them. Seen here are approximately 110,000 clones, about 93% observed once, and the top ten hold approximately 2.2%. The receptor was isolated from an adult in good health. This material consisted of peripheral blood, taken on day 0 of AZD1222 vaccination. The chain joins TRBV7-2 to TRBJ2-1; 12 bases match TRBD2. For the CDR3, the DNA is TGTGCCAGCAGCTTAGTGCTAGCGGGAGGGCCATCTTCCTACAATGAGCAGTTCTTC. It codes for CASSLVLAGGPSSYNEQFF.